The entry that follows covers one T cell receptor beta chain sequence. Antigen unknown. In germline, CDR1 is MNHEY, CDR2 SVGAGI. There are 16 residues in the CDR3. V lost 2 bases and J 4 bases, leaving 15 bases between the germline ends. This specimen belongs to a study of T cell responses to AZD1222 COVID-19 vaccine. Study-level results: Unmutated variant regions are reportedly the target of nearly half of TCRs that are spike-specific. Seropositive status at baseline applied to only five to seven AZD1222 recipients. An increase in Spike-specific TCR breadth and depth was observed after two AZD1222 doses. Repertoire collection took place solely once the T cell response had peaked.

Clones were read by immunoSEQ multiplex PCR, and TCRdb kept only the in-frame ones, dropping some. This sample has about 70,000 clones, with 88% found just once. The TCR comes from an adult who received the MenACWY meningococcal vaccine as a control. V is TRBV6-5 and J is TRBJ1-3; D might be TRBD1 (5 bases). The sequencing here drew on peripheral blood, taken 28 days after the second dose of the MenACWY control vaccine. CDR3 sequence reads: CASSYGTSLRGNTIYF. The CDR3 DNA is TGTGCCAGCAGTTACGGGACCTCCCTAAGAGGAAACACCATATATTTT.